These 18 T cell receptor beta chains share one sample of origin, sequenced in a study of post-analysis software for immune sequencing data. The authors incorporated unique molecular identifiers into the TCR beta cDNA libraries. TCRdb processed the PCR reads anew with MiXCR; each CDR3 protein has one entry. Here the sample spans approximately 460,000 distinct CDR3 sequences, roughly 45% being singletons. Study outcomes and limitations: With TRBV5-6, TRBV5-1 and TRBV20-1 included, about five TRBV segments were more frequent in patients than in controls.

The antigens these receptors bind are not known. Sequencing used blood. These TCRs come from a girl aged 10-17 years with multiple sclerosis.

This rearrangement joins TRBV30 to TRBJ1-1; TRBD1 is a possible D gene (6 bases). CDR1 is GTSNPN and CDR2 is SVGIG in the germline V gene (reference sequence). Trimming removed 7 bases from V and 3 bases from J, with 15 bases in between. This CDR3 has 13 amino acids. CDR3 DNA: TGTGCCTTCTCGAGGGACATTTACACTGAAGCTTTCTTT. Amino acids: CAFSRDIYTEAFF. Supplemented by reference TRBV30 and TRBJ1-1, the full variable domain reads SQTIHQWPATLVQPVGSPLSLECTVEGTSNPNLYWYRQAAGRGLQLLFYSVGIGQISSEVPQNLSASRPQDRQFILSSKKLLLSDSGFYLCAFSRDIYTEAFFGQGTRLTVV.

The gene calls are TRBV7-2 and TRBJ2-5; the match to TRBD1 covers 7 bases. With 5 bases clipped from V and 4 bases from J, the junction kept 7 bases outside the gene matches. This CDR3 has 14 amino acids. Germline V gene sequence: CDR1 SGHTA, CDR2 FQGNSA. This chain's CDR3 is CASSLGQVRETQYF. For the CDR3, the DNA is TGTGCCAGCAGCCTCGGACAGGTGCGAGAGACCCAGTACTTC.

The CDR3 region is CASSGTGVGGDTQYF. The CDR3 DNA follows: TGCGCCAGCAGCGGGACAGGGGTTGGTGGAGATACGCAGTATTTT. The chain joins TRBV5-1 to TRBJ2-3; 10 bases are a match to TRBD1. Trimming cost V 4 bases and J 5 bases; bases outside gene matches: 7. Germline V gene lookup returns CDR1 SGHRS and CDR2 YFSETQ. The CDR3 is 15 residues long.

The genes are TRBV28 and TRBJ2-5, with D tentatively TRBD2 (5 bases). The DNA end is a closer match to TRBJ2-7, so the J assignment may be wrong. Germline-derived CDR1 and CDR2 are MDHEN and SYDVKM. The CDR3 runs 18 residues. CDR3 bases: TGTGCCAGCAGTTTACTCAGGAGGATGTTGGGGTCGATCTACGAGCAGTACTTC. This sequence encodes CASSLLRRMLGSIYEQYF.

This clonotype is a singleton in its sample. Sequence at one end of the junction differs from germline and may be a read error. V and J are TRBV12-3 or TRBV12-4 and TRBJ2-1, with 12 bases lining up with TRBD2. There are 15 residues in the CDR3. CDR3 nucleotides: TGTGCCAGCACCCGACTAGCGGGAGCTCTCAATGAGCAGTGCTTC. This sequence encodes CASTRLAGALNEQCF.

This clonotype occurred a few times. This chain uses TRBV10-3 with TRBJ2-3; tentative D call: TRBD2 (6 bases). V was clipped by 11 bases and J by 6 bases, with 18 bases between them. CDR3 length: 13 amino acids. CDR1 and CDR2 (germline): ENHRY, SYGVKD. The CDR3 sequence: CASGIGTEDTQYF. The CDR3 nucleotides read TGTGCCTCGGGAATTGGGACTGAGGATACGCAGTATTTT.

This clonotype showed up just once. The rearrangement joins TRBV19 to TRBJ2-1; 7 nucleotides align to TRBD2. The junction had 7 bases not matched to a gene; V was cut back by 1 base and J by 4 bases. There are 16 residues in the CDR3. CDR1 is LNHDA and CDR2 is SQIVND in the germline V gene (reference sequence). The CDR3 coding sequence is TGTGCCAGTAGTATAGGGTACTCTAGCGGATACAATGAGCAGTTCTTC. It translates to CASSIGYSSGYNEQFF.

This clonotype has more than one count but fewer than ten. V gene TRBV25-1 combines with J gene TRBJ2-7, with unresolved D. This CDR3 has 14 residues. Germline V gene sequence: CDR1 MGHDK, CDR2 SYGVNS. V lost 3 bases and J 7 bases, leaving 16 bases between the germline ends. The CDR3 is CASSEWGSTHEQYF. The CDR3 DNA sequence: TGTGCCAGCAGTGAGTGGGGTTCCACCCATGAGCAGTACTTC.

J is TRBJ2-5 and V is TRBV24-1; D perhaps matches TRBD1 (6 bases). Trimming pared 4 bases from V and 4 bases from J, leaving 12 bases between. CDR3 length: 14 residues. CDR1 is KGHDR, CDR2 SFDVKD, per germline. DNA of the CDR3: TGTGCCACCAGTGACACCGGGACACCAGAGACCCAGTACTTC. Protein: CATSDTGTPETQYF.

V usage is TRBV7-8 and J usage is TRBJ2-1, with 9 nucleotides matching TRBD2. Per the germline V gene, CDR1 is SGHVS and CDR2 is FQNEAQ. Unmatched junction bases numbered 11, after V lost 5 bases and J lost 3 bases. The length of the CDR3 is 17 residues. The CDR3 region is CASSAPLAGANYNEQFF. The CDR3 DNA reads TGTGCCAGCAGCGCACCTTTAGCGGGAGCGAACTACAATGAGCAGTTCTTC.

This chain uses TRBV20-1 with TRBJ2-7, with a tentative D call TRBD1 (6 bases). Germline-derived CDR1 and CDR2 are DFQATT and SNEGSKA (reference sequence). The CDR3 runs to 13 residues. V dropped 0 bases and J dropped 7 bases, with 13 bases sitting between them. The CDR3, as DNA: TGCAGTGCTAGAGACCCGGAAGGGGGAGAGCAGTACTTC. Protein: CSARDPEGGEQYF.

The CDR3 DNA follows: TGCGCCAGCAGCAGCGGGAGAATGGTGGATGGGGAGACCCAGTACTTC. Amino acid sequence: CASSSGRMVDGETQYF. V is TRBV5-1 and J is TRBJ2-5; 8 bases agree with TRBD2. The germline V gene has CDR1 SGHRS and CDR2 YFSETQ. Germline trimming cut 4 bases from V and 5 bases from J; bases unmatched to any gene: 13. The CDR3 runs to 16 residues.

This clonotype was detected a few times. J is TRBJ2-7 and V is TRBV12-3 or TRBV12-4, with no clear D. V shed 8 bases and J shed 6 bases, with 11 bases lying between them. This CDR3 has 11 residues. The CDR3 protein is CASGSPSEQYF. The CDR3 nucleotides read TGTGCCAGCGGTAGCCCCAGCGAGCAGTACTTC.

A few counts support this clonotype. The chain is built from TRBV28 and TRBJ1-1, with TRBD1 identical over 9 bases. The CDR3 length is 10 residues. Germline assignment: CDR1 MDHEN and CDR2 SYDVKM. The J segment lost 11 bases and the V segment lost 7 bases, leaving 2 bases of the junction unmatched. This CDR3 reads CASTGQGAFF. The CDR3 nucleotides are TGTGCCAGCACGGGACAGGGCGCTTTCTTT.

The chain uses TRBV7-6 and TRBJ2-1; 8 nucleotides match TRBD2. The CDR3 loop spans 15 amino acids. J gave up 5 bases and V 5 bases, and 8 bases lay outside the gene matches. Germline V gene sequence: CDR1 SGHVS, CDR2 FNYEAQ. The CDR3: CASSPRGRQNNEQFF. The CDR3, as DNA: TGTGCCAGCAGCCCCCGCGGGAGGCAAAACAATGAGCAGTTCTTC. Complete variable domain (other parts from reference TRBV7-6 and TRBJ2-1): GAGVSQSPRYKVTKRGQDVALRCDPISGHVSLYWYRQALGQGPEFLTYFNYEAQQDKSGLPNDRFSAERPEGSISTLTIQRTEQRDSAMYRCASSPRGRQNNEQFFGPGTRLTVL.

The gene calls are TRBV29-1 and TRBJ2-3; TRBD1 might be the D (7 bases). V lost 3 bases, J lost 2 bases, and 12 bases lay in between. This CDR3 contains 14 residues. Germline V gene lookup returns CDR1 SQVTM and CDR2 ANQGSEA. CDR3: CSVDPEGATDTQYF. CDR3 DNA: TGCAGCGTTGACCCGGAGGGGGCCACAGATACGCAGTATTTT.

This clonotype was counted only a few times. Written as DNA, the CDR3 is TGTGCCAGCCGTGACGGGTCGCGGACAGATACGCAGTATTTT. It is translated as CASRDGSRTDTQYF. The V call is TRBV12-3 or TRBV12-4, the J call TRBJ2-3; D not certain. The V and J ends lost 8 bases and 3 bases respectively, with 15 bases between them. This CDR3 region has 14 residues.

There are a few counts of this clonotype. The DNA for the CDR3 is TGTGCCAGCAGTTACGATTGGGACAGGGGTTTTTGGTACTTC. This gives the protein CASSYDWDRGFWYF. The V and J genes are TRBV6-5 and TRBJ2-5, with 10 bases fitting TRBD1. Trimming cost V 2 bases and J 13 bases; bases outside gene matches: 10. In germline, CDR1 is MNHEY, CDR2 SVGAGI. The CDR3 sequence is 14 residues long.